The clone carrying this T cell receptor (beta chain) was seen many times. Its antigen remains unidentified. The CDR3 has 17 amino acids. Trimming removed 8 bases from V and 0 bases from J, with 20 bases in between. This entry comes from a study of T cell repertoires in cytomegalovirus infection. TCRdb re-called the reads through MiXCR, storing one row per CDR3 protein. There are around 340,000 distinct CDR3 sequences in the sample; 25% to 35% occur only once, and around 19% lies in the top ten. Here the sequenced sample was cultured PBMCs, taken from culture after CMV antigen stimulation. The sequence derives from a human donor in good health (CMV status not recorded). Some clones in this sample may be carry-over from other donors' samples. The chain uses TRBV12-3 or TRBV12-4 and TRBJ1-5, with D possibly TRBD1 on 5 matching bases. CDR3 region: CASAPGRGEPSNQPQHF. The CDR3 region has the DNA TGTGCCAGCGCCCCCGGGAGGGGTGAACCTAGCAATCAGCCCCAGCATTTT.